The 10 T cell receptor beta chains reported below all come from one sample, sequenced in a study of blood T cell repertoires in COVID-19. Produced via immunoSEQ multiplex PCR; TCRdb's table is partial and in-frame only. The table has hundreds of thousands of clones, roughly nine tenths seen once; the top ten hold 1.8%. The sample was peripheral blood. The receptors originated from a woman younger than 45 with COVID-19, enrolled during active disease.

The V and J genes are TRBV27 and TRBJ2-1; 12 nucleotides align to TRBD1. Losses at the gene ends were 6 bases for V and 7 bases for J; bases not matched to a gene: 10. The CDR3 is 16 residues long. Germline V gives CDR1 MNHEY, CDR2 SMNVEV (reference sequence). The CDR3 bases are TGTGCCAGCAGCCCTGGGGGACAGGGGGCTTGGAATGAGCAGTTCTTC. The encoded protein is CASSPGGQGAWNEQFF.

This chain connects TRBV7-2 to TRBJ2-7, with TRBD2 matching over 7 bases. CDR1 SGHTA and CDR2 FQGNSA come from the germline V gene. This CDR3 region has 14 residues. The trim removed 1 base at V and 3 bases at J, leaving 3 bases unmatched. The CDR3 protein is CASSLGGTNYEQYF. Here the CDR3 DNA reads TGTGCCAGCAGCTTAGGAGGGACTAACTACGAGCAGTACTTC. Full variable domain (remainder filled in from reference TRBV7-2 and TRBJ2-7): GAGVSQSPSNKVTEKGKDVELRCDPISGHTALYWYRQSLGQGLEFLIYFQGNSAPDKSGLPSDRFSAERTGGSVSTLTIQRTQQEDSAVYLCASSLGGTNYEQYFGPGTRLTVT.

This rearrangement joins TRBV1 to TRBJ1-1; the table assigns TRBD1, which was not confirmed against the DNA. TRBV1 has pseudogene status. This CDR3 comprises 14 residues. The CDR3, as DNA: TGCACCAGCAACAGACCGACACCCAACACTGAAGCTTTCTTT. This encodes CTSNRPTPNTEAFF.

This chain uses TRBV28 with TRBJ1-5; D is unclear. With 3 bases removed from V and 6 bases from J, the gap between germline ends came to 9 bases. CDR1 and CDR2 (germline): MDHEN, SYDVKM. The CDR3 length is 13 residues. CDR3 in DNA: TGTGCCAGCAGTTTTGAGGGAATTCAGCCCCAGCATTTT. As protein: CASSFEGIQPQHF.

This clone has just one count. The rearrangement uses TRBV5-1 and TRBJ1-5; 9 bases match TRBD1. V was pared by 0 bases and J by 0 bases, with 7 bases of the junction left unmatched. Germline CDR1 SGHRS, CDR2 YFSETQ. There are 18 residues in the CDR3. In nucleotides, the CDR3 is TGCGCCAGCAGCTTGGACAGGGGGCGGGTGGGTAGCAATCAGCCCCAGCATTTT. Translating gives CASSLDRGRVGSNQPQHF.

Only one count was recorded for this clone. V is TRBV5-4 and J is TRBJ1-1; D unresolved. The CDR3 loop spans 13 amino acids. Trimming removed 4 bases at V and 0 bases at J, with 7 bases between. In germline, CDR1 is SGHNT, CDR2 YYREEE (reference sequence). CDR3 sequence reads: CASSNYLNTEAFF. For the CDR3, the DNA is TGTGCCAGCAGCAACTACCTGAACACTGAAGCTTTCTTT.

This chain connects TRBV6-1 to TRBJ2-6; TRBD2 is a possible D gene (5 bases). Germline V CDR1 and CDR2: MNHNS, SASEGT. Trimming took off 4 bases at V and 4 bases at J, with 20 bases between the two ends. The CDR3 is 18 amino acids. The CDR3 spells CASSVTGEVISGANVLTF. The CDR3 DNA reads as TGTGCCAGCAGTGTGACCGGGGAAGTAATATCCGGGGCCAACGTCCTGACTTTC.

The V call is TRBV7-2, the J call TRBJ2-6, with D possibly being TRBD1 (5 bases). Trimming shortened V by 0 bases and J by 2 bases, and 23 bases separated the two germline ends. Germline V lookup: CDR1 SGHTA, CDR2 FQGNSA. The CDR3 runs to 21 residues. CDR3: CASSLAGRRASPFAGANVLTF. For the CDR3, the DNA is TGTGCCAGCAGCTTAGCCGGCCGCAGGGCATCCCCCTTTGCTGGGGCCAACGTCCTGACTTTC.

This chain connects TRBV18 to TRBJ1-5, with TRBD1 identical over 7 bases. The CDR3 covers 19 residues. Per the germline V gene, CDR1 is KGHSH and CDR2 is LQKENI. V trimming: 1 base; J trimming: 1 base; junction bases outside the gene matches: 13. CDR3 sequence reads: CASSPRGDRALPSNQPQHF. The DNA for the CDR3 is TGTGCCAGCTCACCACGGGGTGACAGGGCTTTGCCAAGCAATCAGCCCCAGCATTTT.

The chain couples TRBV6-5 to TRBJ2-7, with D possibly TRBD1 on 6 matching bases. Trimming removed 2 bases at V and 1 base at J, with 6 bases between. In germline, CDR1 is MNHEY, CDR2 SVGAGI. The CDR3 spans 13 residues. In DNA, the CDR3 is TGTGCCAGCAGTTACGGACAGTCCTACGAGCAGTACTTC. Protein product: CASSYGQSYEQYF.